This T cell receptor beta chain was identified during a study of graft-versus-host responses after intestinal transplantation. Clones were sequenced by immunoSEQ multiplex PCR, and TCRdb holds only the in-frame ones, with some missing. The repertoire holds about 47,000 clones, with around 95% as singletons. This CDR3 is 14 amino acids long. Per the germline V gene, CDR1 is SGHDT and CDR2 is YYEEEE. After removal of 4 bases from V and 2 bases from J, the junction contained 5 bases not matched to a gene. A word on this clone: Its target is unknown.

This receptor was obtained from a human donor who was the organ donor for an intestinal transplant. The specimen was unstimulated CD8+ T cells sorted from spleen or lymph node cells, collected before transplant. The rearrangement uses TRBV5-6 and TRBJ2-5; 7 nucleotides align to TRBD1. CDR3 DNA: TGTGCCAGCAGCAGTGGGACAGAACAAGAGACCCAGTACTTC. Translating gives CASSSGTEQETQYF. The full variable domain, completed using reference TRBV5-6 and TRBJ2-5, is DAGVTQSPTHLIKTRGQQVTLRCSPKSGHDTVSWYQQALGQGPQFIFQYYEEEERQRGNFPDRFSGHQFPNYSSELNVNALLLGDSALYLCASSSGTEQETQYFGPGTRLLVL.